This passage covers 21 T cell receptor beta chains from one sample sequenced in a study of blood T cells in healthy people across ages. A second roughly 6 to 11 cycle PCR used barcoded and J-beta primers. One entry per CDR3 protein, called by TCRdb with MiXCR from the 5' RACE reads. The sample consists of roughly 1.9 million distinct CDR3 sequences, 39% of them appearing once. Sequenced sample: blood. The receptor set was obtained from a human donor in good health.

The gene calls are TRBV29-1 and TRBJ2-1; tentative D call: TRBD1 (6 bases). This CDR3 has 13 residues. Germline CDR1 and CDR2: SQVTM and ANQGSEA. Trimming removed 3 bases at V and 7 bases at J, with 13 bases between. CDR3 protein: CSVDIQGQNEQFF. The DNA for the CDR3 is TGCAGCGTTGATATCCAGGGGCAGAATGAGCAGTTCTTC.

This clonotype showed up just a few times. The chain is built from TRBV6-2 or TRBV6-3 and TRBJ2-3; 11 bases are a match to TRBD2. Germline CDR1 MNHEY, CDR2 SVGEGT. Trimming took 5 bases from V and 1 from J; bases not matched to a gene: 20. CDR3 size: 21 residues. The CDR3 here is CASSLRRLAGGRTGGTDTQYF. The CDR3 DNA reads TGTGCCAGCAGTCTCCGAAGGCTAGCGGGGGGCCGCACGGGTGGCACAGATACGCAGTATTTT.

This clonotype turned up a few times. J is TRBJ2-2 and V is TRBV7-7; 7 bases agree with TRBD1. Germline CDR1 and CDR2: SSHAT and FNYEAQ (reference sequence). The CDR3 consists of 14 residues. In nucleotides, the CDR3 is TGTGCTTGCAGCCCGCAAACAGGGGCCGGGGAGCTGTTTTTT. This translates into CACSPQTGAGELFF.

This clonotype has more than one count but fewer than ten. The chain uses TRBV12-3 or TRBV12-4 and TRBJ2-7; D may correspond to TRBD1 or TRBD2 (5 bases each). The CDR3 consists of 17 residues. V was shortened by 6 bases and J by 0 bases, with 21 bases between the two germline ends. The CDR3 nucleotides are TGTGCCAGCAGCCCTACTCCGGGGCTTGGAAGCTCCTACGAGCAGTACTTC. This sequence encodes CASSPTPGLGSSYEQYF.

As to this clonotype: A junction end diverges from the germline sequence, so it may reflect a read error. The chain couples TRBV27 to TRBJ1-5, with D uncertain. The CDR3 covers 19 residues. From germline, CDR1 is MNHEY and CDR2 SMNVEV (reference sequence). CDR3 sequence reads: CTSSLSGHFGVRGNQPQHF. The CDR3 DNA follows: TGTACCAGCAGTTTATCGGGTCACTTTGGGGTCAGAGGCAATCAGCCCCAGCATTTT.

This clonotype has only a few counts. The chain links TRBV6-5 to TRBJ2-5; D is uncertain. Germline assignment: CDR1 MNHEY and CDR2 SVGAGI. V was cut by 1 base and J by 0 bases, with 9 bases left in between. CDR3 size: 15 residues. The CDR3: CASSYFQPNQETQYF. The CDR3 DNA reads TGTGCCAGCAGTTACTTTCAACCCAACCAAGAGACCCAGTACTTC.

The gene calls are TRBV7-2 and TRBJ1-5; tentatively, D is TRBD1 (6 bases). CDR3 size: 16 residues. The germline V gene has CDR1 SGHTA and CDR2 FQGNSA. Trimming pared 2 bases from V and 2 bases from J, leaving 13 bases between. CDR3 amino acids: CASSLRGRGGNQPQHF. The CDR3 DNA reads TGTGCCAGCAGCTTAAGGGGCAGGGGAGGCAATCAGCCCCAGCATTTT.

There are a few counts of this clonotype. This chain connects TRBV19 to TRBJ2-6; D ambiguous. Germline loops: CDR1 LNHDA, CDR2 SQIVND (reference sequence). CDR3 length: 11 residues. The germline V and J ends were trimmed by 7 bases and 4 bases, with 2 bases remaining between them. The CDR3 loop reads CASKGANVLTF. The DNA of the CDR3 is TGTGCCAGTAAGGGGGCCAACGTCCTGACTTTC.

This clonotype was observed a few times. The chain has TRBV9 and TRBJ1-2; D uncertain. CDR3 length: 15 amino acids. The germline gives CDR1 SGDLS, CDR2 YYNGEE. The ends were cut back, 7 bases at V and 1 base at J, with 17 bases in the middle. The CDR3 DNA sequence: TGTGCCAGCGGAAGGACGAACGCATATAACTATGGCTACACCTTC. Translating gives CASGRTNAYNYGYTF. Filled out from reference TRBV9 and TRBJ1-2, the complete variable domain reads DSGVTQTPKHLITATGQRVTLRCSPRSGDLSVYWYQQSLDQGLQFLIQYYNGEERAKGNILERFSAQQFPDLHSELNLSSLELGDSALYFCASGRTNAYNYGYTFGSGTRLTVV.

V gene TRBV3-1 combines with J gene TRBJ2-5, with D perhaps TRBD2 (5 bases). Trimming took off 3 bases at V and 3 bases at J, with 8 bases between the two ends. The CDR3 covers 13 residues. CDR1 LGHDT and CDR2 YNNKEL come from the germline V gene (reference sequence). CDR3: CASSHLGEETQYF. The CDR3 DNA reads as TGTGCCAGCAGCCATCTGGGAGAAGAGACCCAGTACTTC.

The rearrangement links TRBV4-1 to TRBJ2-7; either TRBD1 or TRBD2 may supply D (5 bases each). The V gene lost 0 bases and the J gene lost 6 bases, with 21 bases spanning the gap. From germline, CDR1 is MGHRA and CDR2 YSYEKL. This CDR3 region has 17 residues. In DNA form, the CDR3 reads TGCGCCAGCAGCCAAGAAGGCTGGGACGGGTCCCTGACCGAGCAGTACTTC. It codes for CASSQEGWDGSLTEQYF.

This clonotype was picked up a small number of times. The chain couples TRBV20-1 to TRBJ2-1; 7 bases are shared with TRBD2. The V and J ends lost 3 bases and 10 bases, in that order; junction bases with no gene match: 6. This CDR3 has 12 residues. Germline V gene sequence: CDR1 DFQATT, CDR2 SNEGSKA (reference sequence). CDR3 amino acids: CSARGRDYEQFF. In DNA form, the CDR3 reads TGCAGTGCTAGGGGCAGGGACTACGAGCAGTTCTTC.

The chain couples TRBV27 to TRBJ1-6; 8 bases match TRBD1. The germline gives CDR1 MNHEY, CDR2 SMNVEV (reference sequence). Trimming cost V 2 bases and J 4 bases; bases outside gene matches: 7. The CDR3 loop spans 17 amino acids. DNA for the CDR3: TGTGCCAGCAGTTTAAGGAACAGGGGGGATTATAATTCACCCCTCCACTTT. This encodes CASSLRNRGDYNSPLHF.

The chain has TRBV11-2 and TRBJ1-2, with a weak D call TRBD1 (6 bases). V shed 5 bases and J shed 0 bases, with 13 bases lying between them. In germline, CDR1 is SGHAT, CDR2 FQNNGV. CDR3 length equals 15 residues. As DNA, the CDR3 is TGTGCCAGCAGCGAACTGAGGGGGACTAACTATGGCTACACCTTC. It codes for CASSELRGTNYGYTF.

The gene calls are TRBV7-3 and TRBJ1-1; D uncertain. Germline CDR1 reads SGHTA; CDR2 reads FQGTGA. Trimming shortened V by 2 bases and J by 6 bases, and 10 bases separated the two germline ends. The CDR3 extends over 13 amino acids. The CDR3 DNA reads TGTGCCAGCAGCTTATTTCGGACGGCTGAAGCTTTCTTT. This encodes CASSLFRTAEAFF.

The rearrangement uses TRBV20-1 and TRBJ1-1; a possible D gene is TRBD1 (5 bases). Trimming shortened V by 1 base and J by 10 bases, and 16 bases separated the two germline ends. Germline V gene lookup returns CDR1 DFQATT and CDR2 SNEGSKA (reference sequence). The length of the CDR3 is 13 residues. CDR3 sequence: CSARVGGGVVAFF. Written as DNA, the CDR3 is TGCAGTGCTAGAGTTGGGGGGGGAGTGGTAGCTTTCTTT.

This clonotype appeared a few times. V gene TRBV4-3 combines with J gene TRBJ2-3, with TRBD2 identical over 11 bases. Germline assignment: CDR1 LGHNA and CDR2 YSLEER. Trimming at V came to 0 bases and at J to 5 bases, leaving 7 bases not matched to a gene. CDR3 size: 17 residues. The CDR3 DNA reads TGCGCCAGCAGCCAAGACCCGACTAGCGGGGAGGAAGATACGCAGTATTTT. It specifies CASSQDPTSGEEDTQYF.

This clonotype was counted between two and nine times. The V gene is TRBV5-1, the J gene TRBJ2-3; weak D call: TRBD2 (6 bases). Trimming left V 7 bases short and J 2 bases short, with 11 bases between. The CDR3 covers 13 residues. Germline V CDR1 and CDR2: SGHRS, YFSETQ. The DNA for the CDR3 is TGCGCCAGCTCTAGGGAGGACACAGATACGCAGTATTTT. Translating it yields CASSREDTDTQYF.

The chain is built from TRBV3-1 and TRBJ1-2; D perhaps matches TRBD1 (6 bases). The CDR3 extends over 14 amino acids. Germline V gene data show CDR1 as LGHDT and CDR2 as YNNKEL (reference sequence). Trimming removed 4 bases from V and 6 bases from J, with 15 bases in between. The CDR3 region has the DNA TGTGCCAGCAGCCCCTGGGGGGGGGCGCATGGCTACACCTTC. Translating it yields CASSPWGGAHGYTF. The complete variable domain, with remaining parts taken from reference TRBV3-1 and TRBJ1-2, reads DTAVSQTPKYLVTQMGNDKSIKCEQNLGHDTMYWYKQDSKKFLKIMFSYNNKELIINETVPNRFSPKSPDKAHLNLHINSLELGDSAVYFCASSPWGGAHGYTFGSGTRLTVV.

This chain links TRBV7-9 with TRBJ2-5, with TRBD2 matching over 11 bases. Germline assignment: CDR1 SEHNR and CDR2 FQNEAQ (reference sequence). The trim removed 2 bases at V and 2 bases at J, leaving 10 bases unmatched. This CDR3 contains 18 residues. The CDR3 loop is CASSLSASGGIRQETQYF. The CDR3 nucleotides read TGTGCCAGCAGCTTAAGTGCTAGCGGGGGGATAAGACAAGAGACCCAGTACTTC. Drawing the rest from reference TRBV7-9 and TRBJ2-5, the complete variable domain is DTGVSQNPRHKITKRGQNVTFRCDPISEHNRLYWYRQTLGQGPEFLTYFQNEAQLEKSRLLSDRFSAERPKGSFSTLEIQRTEQGDSAMYLCASSLSASGGIRQETQYFGPGTRLLVL.

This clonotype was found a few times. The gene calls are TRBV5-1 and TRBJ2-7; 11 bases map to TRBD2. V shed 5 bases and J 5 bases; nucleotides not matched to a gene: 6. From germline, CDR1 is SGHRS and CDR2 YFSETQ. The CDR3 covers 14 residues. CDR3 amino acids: CASSSGLAANEQYF. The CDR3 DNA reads TGCGCCAGCAGTTCGGGACTAGCGGCCAACGAGCAGTACTTC. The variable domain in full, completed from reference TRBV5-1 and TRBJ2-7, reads KAGVTQTPRYLIKTRGQQVTLSCSPISGHRSVSWYQQTPGQGLQFLFEYFSETQRNKGNFPGRFSGRQFSNSRSEMNVSTLELGDSALYLCASSSGLAANEQYFGPGTRLTVT.